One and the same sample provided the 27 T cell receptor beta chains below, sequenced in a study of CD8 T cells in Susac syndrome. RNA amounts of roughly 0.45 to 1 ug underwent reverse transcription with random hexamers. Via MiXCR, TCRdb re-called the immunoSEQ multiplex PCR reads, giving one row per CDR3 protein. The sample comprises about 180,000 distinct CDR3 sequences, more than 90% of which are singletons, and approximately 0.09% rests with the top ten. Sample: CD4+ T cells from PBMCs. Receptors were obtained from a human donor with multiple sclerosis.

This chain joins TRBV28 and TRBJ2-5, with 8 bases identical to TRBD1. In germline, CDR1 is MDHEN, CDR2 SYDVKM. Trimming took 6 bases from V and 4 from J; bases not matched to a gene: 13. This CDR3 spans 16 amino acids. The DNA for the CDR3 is TGTGCCAGCAGCCCATTCAGGGGGCAGCGTGGAGAGACCCAGTACTTC. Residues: CASSPFRGQRGETQYF.

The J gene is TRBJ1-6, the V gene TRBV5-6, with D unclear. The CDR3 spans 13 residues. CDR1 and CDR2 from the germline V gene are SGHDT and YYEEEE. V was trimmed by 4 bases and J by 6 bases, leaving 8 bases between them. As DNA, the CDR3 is TGTGCCAGCAGCCTAGAGCCTAATTCACCCCTCCACTTT. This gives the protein CASSLEPNSPLHF.

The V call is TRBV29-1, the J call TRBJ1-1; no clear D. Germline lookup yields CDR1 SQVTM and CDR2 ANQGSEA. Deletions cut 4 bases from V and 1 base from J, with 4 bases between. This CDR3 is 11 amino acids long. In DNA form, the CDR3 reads TGCAGCGTTGGACAGAACACTGAAGCTTTCTTT. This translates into CSVGQNTEAFF.

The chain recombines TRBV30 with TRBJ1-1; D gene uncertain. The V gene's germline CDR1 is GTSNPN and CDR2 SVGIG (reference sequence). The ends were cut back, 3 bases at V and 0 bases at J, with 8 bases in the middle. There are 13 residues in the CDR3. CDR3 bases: TGTGCCTGGAGGGTTCTGTTGAACACTGAAGCTTTCTTT. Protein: CAWRVLLNTEAFF.

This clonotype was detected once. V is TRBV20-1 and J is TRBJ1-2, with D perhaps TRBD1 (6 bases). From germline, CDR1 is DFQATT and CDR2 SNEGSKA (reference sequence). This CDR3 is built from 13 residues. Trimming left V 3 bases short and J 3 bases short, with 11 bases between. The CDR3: CSASEGVDYGYTF. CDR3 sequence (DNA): TGCAGTGCTAGCGAGGGGGTGGACTATGGCTACACCTTC.

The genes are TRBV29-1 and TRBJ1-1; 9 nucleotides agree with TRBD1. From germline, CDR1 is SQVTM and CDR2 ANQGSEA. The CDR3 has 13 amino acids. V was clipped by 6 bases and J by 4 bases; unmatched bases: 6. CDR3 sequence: CSVNRGPPTEAFF. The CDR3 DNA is TGCAGCGTGAACAGGGGGCCCCCCACTGAAGCTTTCTTT.

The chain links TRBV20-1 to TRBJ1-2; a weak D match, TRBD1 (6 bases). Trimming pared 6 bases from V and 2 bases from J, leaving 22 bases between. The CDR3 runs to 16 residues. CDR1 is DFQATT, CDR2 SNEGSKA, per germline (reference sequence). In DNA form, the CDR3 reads TGCAGTGCCGCCCCGGGACATAATCTCTTGAACTATGGCTACACCTTC. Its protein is CSAAPGHNLLNYGYTF.

The CDR3 nucleotides read TGTGCCATCAGTCGGGACGGCCCGAACACTGAAGCTTTCTTT. Translating it yields CAISRDGPNTEAFF. The rearrangement links TRBV10-3 to TRBJ1-1, with a possible D match to TRBD1 (5 bases). This CDR3 is 14 amino acids long. V lost 5 bases and J lost 1, with 11 bases in between. Germline V CDR1 and CDR2: ENHRY, SYGVKD.

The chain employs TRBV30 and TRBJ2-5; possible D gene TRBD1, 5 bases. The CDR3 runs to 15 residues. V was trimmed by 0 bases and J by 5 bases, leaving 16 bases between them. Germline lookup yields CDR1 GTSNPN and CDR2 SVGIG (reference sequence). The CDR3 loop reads CAWSVQSGPGETQYF. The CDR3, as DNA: TGTGCCTGGAGTGTACAGTCAGGGCCTGGGGAGACCCAGTACTTC. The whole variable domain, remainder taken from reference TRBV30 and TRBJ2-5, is SQTIHQWPATLVQPVGSPLSLECTVEGTSNPNLYWYRQAAGRGLQLLFYSVGIGQISSEVPQNLSASRPQDRQFILSSKKLLLSDSGFYLCAWSVQSGPGETQYFGPGTRLLVL.

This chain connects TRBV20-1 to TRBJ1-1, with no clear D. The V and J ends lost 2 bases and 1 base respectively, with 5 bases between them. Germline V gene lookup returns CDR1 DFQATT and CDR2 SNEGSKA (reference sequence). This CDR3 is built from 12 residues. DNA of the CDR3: TGCAGTGCTAGACCCAGGAACACTGAAGCTTTCTTT. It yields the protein CSARPRNTEAFF.

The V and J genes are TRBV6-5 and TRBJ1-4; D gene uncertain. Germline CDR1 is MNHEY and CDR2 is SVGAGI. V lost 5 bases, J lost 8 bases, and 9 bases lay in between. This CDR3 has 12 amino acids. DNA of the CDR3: TGTGCCAGCAGTCGACTTACAGAAAAACTGTTTTTT. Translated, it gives CASSRLTEKLFF.

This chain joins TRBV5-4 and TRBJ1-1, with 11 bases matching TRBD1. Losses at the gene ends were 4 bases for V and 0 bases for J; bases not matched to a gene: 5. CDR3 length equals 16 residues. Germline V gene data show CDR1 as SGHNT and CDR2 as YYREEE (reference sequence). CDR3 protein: CASSAGQGALNTEAFF. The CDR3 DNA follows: TGTGCCAGCAGCGCCGGACAGGGGGCCTTGAACACTGAAGCTTTCTTT.

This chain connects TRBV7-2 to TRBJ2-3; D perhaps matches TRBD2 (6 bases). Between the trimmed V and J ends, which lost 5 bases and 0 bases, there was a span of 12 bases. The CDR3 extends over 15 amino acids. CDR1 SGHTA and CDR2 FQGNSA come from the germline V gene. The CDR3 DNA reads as TGTGCCAGCAGCCCATTGACTAGGAGCACAGATACGCAGTATTTT. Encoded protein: CASSPLTRSTDTQYF.

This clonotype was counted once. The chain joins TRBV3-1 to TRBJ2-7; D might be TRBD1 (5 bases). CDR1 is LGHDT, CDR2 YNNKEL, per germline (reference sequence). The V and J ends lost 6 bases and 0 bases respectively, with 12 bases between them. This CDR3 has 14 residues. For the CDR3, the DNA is TGTGCCAGCAGTCCGACAGTGAGCTCCTACGAGCAGTACTTC. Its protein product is CASSPTVSSYEQYF.

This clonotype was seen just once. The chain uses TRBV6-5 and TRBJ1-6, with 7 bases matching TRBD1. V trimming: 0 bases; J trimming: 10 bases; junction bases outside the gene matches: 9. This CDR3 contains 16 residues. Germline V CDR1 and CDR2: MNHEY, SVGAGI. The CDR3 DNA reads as TGTGCCAGCAGTTACTCGGTACAGGGGATAGGGTCACCCCTCCACTTT. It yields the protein CASSYSVQGIGSPLHF.

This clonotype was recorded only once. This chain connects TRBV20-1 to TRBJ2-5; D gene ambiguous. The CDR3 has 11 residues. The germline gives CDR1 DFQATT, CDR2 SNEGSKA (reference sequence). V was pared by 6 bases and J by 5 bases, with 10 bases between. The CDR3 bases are TGCAGTGCCTCCAAGGGTGAGACCCAGTACTTC. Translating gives CSASKGETQYF.

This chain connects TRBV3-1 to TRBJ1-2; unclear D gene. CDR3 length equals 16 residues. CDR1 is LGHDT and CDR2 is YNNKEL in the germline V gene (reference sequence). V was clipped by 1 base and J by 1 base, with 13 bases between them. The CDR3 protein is CASSQGLRERNYGYTF. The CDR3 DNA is TGTGCCAGCAGCCAAGGGCTCCGGGAGCGTAACTATGGCTACACCTTC.

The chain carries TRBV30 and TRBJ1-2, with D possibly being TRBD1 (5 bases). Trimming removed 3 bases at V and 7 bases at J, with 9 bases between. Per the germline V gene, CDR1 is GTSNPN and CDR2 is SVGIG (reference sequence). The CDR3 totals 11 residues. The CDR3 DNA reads TGTGCCTGGAGCCCCGGGACTGGCTACACCTTC. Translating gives CAWSPGTGYTF.

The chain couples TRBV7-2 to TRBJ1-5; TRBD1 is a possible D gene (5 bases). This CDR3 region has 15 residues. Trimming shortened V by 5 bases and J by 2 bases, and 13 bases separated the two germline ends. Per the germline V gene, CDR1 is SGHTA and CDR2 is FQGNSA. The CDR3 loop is CASSPQGSRNQPQHF. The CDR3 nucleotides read TGTGCCAGCAGCCCCCAGGGTTCGCGCAATCAGCCCCAGCATTTT. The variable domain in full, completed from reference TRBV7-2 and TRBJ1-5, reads GAGVSQSPSNKVTEKGKDVELRCDPISGHTALYWYRQSLGQGLEFLIYFQGNSAPDKSGLPSDRFSAERTGGSVSTLTIQRTQQEDSAVYLCASSPQGSRNQPQHFGDGTRLSIL.

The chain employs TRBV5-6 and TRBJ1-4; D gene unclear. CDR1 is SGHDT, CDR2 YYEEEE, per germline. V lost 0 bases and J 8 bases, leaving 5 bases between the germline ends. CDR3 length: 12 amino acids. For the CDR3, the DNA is TGTGCCAGCAGCTTGGGCGGGGAAAAACTGTTTTTT. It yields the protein CASSLGGEKLFF.

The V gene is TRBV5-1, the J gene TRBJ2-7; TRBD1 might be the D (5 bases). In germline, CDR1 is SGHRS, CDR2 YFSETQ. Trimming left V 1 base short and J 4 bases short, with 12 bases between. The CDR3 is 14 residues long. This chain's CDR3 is CASSLFDSRYEQYF. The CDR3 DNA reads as TGCGCCAGCAGCTTGTTCGACAGCCGGTACGAGCAGTACTTC.

The CDR3: CASSQDEGRDLAKNIQYF. CDR3 nucleotides: TGTGCCAGCAGCCAAGATGAGGGCAGGGACTTAGCCAAAAACATTCAGTACTTC. The V call is TRBV4-2, the J call TRBJ2-4; D perhaps matches TRBD2 (6 bases). Germline CDR1 LGHNA, CDR2 YNFKEQ. V lost 0 bases and J 0 bases, leaving 15 bases between the germline ends. CDR3 length: 18 amino acids.

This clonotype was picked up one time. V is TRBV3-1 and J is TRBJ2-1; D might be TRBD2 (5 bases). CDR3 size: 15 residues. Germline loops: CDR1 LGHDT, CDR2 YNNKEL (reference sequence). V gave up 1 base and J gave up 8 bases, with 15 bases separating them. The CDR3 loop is CASSQVGLPAHEQFF. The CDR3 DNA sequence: TGTGCCAGCAGCCAAGTAGGACTCCCCGCCCATGAGCAGTTCTTC.

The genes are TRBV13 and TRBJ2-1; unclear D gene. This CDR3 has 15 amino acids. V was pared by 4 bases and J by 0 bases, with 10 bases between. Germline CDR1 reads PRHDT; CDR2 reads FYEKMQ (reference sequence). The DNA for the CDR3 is TGTGCCAGCAGCTCCGACCCCTCCTCCTACAATGAGCAGTTCTTC. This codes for CASSSDPSSYNEQFF.

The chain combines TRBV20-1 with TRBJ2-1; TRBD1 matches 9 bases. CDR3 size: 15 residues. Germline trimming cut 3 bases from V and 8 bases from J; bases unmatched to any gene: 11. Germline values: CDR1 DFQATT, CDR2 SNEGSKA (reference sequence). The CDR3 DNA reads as TGCAGTGCTAGCGAGGCTACAGGGGGCAGGGATGAGCAGTTCTTC. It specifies CSASEATGGRDEQFF.

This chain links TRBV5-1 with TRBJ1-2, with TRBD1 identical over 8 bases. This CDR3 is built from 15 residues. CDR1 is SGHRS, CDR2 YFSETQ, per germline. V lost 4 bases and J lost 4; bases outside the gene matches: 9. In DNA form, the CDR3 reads TGCGCCAGCAGCCCGGGACAGGAACAAATCTATGGCTACACCTTC. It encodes CASSPGQEQIYGYTF.

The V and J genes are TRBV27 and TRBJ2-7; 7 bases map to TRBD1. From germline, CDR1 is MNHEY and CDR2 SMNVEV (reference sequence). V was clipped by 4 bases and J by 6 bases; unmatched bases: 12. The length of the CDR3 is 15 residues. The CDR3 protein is CASSSVNGQALEQYF. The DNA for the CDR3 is TGTGCCAGCAGTTCCGTTAACGGACAGGCCCTCGAGCAGTACTTC.